The next 27 T cell receptor beta chains were all read from a single sample in a study of response to subunit inactivated influenza vaccine. Via MiXCR, TCRdb re-called the RT-PCR reads, giving one row per CDR3 protein. The sample has 400,000 to 550,000 distinct CDR3 sequences; roughly 25% are singletons. The sequencing here drew on CD4+ T cells sorted from PBMCs, taken about 5 days after vaccination. Receptors originate from a man aged 45-60 years who received an inactivated influenza vaccine.

The sample holds a few counts of this clonotype. The rearrangement joins TRBV5-5 to TRBJ2-2; D may be TRBD2 (6 bases). V dropped 3 bases and J dropped 3 bases, with 12 bases sitting between them. The V gene's germline CDR1 is SGHKS and CDR2 YYEKEE (reference sequence). The CDR3 totals 15 residues. CDR3 nucleotide sequence: TGTGCCAGCAGCTACGCGGGGAGATACACCGGGGAGCTGTTTTTT. Its protein is CASSYAGRYTGELFF.

Ten or more counts support this clonotype. This sequence joins TRBV5-5 and TRBJ2-5, with D possibly TRBD2 on 5 matching bases. Between the trimmed V and J ends, which lost 2 bases and 5 bases, there was a span of 10 bases. The CDR3 consists of 13 residues. The germline V gene encodes CDR1 SGHKS and CDR2 YYEKEE (reference sequence). As DNA, the CDR3 is TGTGCCAGCAGCTTAACCGGGGAGGAGACCCAGTACTTC. Its protein is CASSLTGEETQYF.

Notes on this clonotype: A much more abundant neighbour one base away suggests this may be a read error. This chain uses TRBV5-6 with TRBJ2-5; D is unresolved. V was trimmed by 3 bases and J by 8 bases, leaving 23 bases between them. Germline CDR1 is SGHDT and CDR2 is YYEEEE. There are 16 residues in the CDR3. The CDR3 sequence: CASSSQFLGFGDTQYF. CDR3 sequence (DNA): TGTGCCAGCAGCTCGCAATTCCTAGGATTCGGAGATACCCAGTACTTC.

This chain uses TRBV7-8 with TRBJ2-7, with D unresolved. Germline V gene lookup returns CDR1 SGHVS and CDR2 FQNEAQ. Trimming left V 0 bases short and J 0 bases short, with 12 bases between. This CDR3 is 16 amino acids long. The chain's CDR3 is CASSLAQPLSSYEQYF. CDR3 DNA sequence: TGTGCCAGCAGCTTAGCCCAGCCTCTAAGCTCCTACGAGCAGTACTTC.

The V and J genes are TRBV5-1 and TRBJ2-2; D is possibly TRBD2 (6 bases). The V end lost 4 bases, the J end lost 0 bases, and 13 bases lay between the germline ends. Germline CDR1 is SGHRS and CDR2 is YFSETQ. The CDR3 totals 16 residues. The CDR3 sequence: CASSPGVTSNTGELFF. DNA of the CDR3: TGCGCCAGCAGCCCGGGGGTAACCTCGAACACCGGGGAGCTGTTTTTT.

The rearrangement joins TRBV21-1 to TRBJ2-1; the table assigns TRBD2, which was not confirmed against the DNA. TRBV21-1 is assigned pseudogene status. The CDR3 contains 20 residues. The CDR3 here is CASTLRPGRREGQVRNEQFF. The CDR3 region has the DNA TGTGCCAGCACCCTCCGCCCGGGACGGCGGGAGGGCCAGGTGAGGAATGAGCAGTTCTTC.

The V and J genes are TRBV9 and TRBJ2-1; TRBD2 matches 11 bases. V lost 4 bases and J lost 10; bases outside the gene matches: 16. The V gene's germline CDR1 is SGDLS and CDR2 YYNGEE. CDR3 length equals 17 residues. The CDR3 reads CASSPRVVAGGYGEQFF. In DNA form, the CDR3 reads TGTGCCAGCAGCCCGAGAGTGGTAGCGGGAGGGTACGGAGAGCAGTTCTTC.

This chain joins TRBV24-1 and TRBJ2-5; no reliable D call. The germline V gene has CDR1 KGHDR and CDR2 SFDVKD. V was trimmed by 5 bases and J by 2 bases, leaving 11 bases between them. The CDR3 loop spans 14 amino acids. The CDR3 region has the DNA TGTGCCACCAGTGGCGACAAAAAACAAGAGACCCAGTACTTC. Its protein product is CATSGDKKQETQYF.

V usage is TRBV5-6 and J usage is TRBJ2-4; TRBD2 matches at 14 bases. The CDR3 has 17 residues. Per the germline V gene, CDR1 is SGHDT and CDR2 is YYEEEE. Unmatched junction bases numbered 11, after V lost 4 bases and J lost 8 bases. DNA of the CDR3: TGTGCCAGCAGCACGCCGGGACTAGCGGGAGTGCTTGACATTCAGTACTTC. Translating gives CASSTPGLAGVLDIQYF.

This chain links TRBV12-3 or TRBV12-4 with TRBJ1-1; D gene unclear. Trimming removed 6 bases at V and 1 base at J, with 12 bases between. CDR3 length equals 14 residues. CDR3 sequence: CASSETRRNTEAFF. CDR3 nucleotide sequence: TGTGCCAGCAGCGAGACACGGAGGAACACTGAAGCTTTCTTT.

The V call is TRBV30, the J call TRBJ1-2; 9 bases align to TRBD1. Germline V gene sequence: CDR1 GTSNPN, CDR2 SVGIG (reference sequence). The CDR3 contains 17 residues. V trimming: 1 base; J trimming: 1 base; junction bases outside the gene matches: 10. This CDR3 reads CAWSEGTGQGYNYGYTF. In DNA form, the CDR3 reads TGTGCCTGGAGTGAAGGGACCGGACAGGGGTATAACTATGGCTACACCTTC.

The chain recombines TRBV5-1 with TRBJ2-5, with a tentative D call TRBD1 (5 bases). The CDR3 loop spans 14 amino acids. Germline V gene lookup returns CDR1 SGHRS and CDR2 YFSETQ. V was clipped by 1 base and J by 3 bases, with 10 bases between them. CDR3 amino acids: CASSLSVQEETQYF. Here the CDR3 DNA reads TGCGCCAGCAGCTTGTCGGTACAGGAAGAGACCCAGTACTTC.

The chain uses TRBV15 and TRBJ2-7; D perhaps matches TRBD2 (6 bases). The CDR3 contains 17 residues. The V end was cut by 0 bases, the J end by 4 bases, with 19 bases between. CDR1 is LNHNV, CDR2 YYDKDF, per germline (reference sequence). The CDR3 loop is CATSRDRSGGVSYEQYF. In nucleotides, the CDR3 is TGTGCCACCAGCAGAGATCGGAGCGGAGGGGTCAGTTACGAGCAGTACTTC.

This clonotype came up once. This chain links TRBV18 with TRBJ2-1, with 9 bases matching TRBD2. Germline loops: CDR1 KGHSH, CDR2 LQKENI. The CDR3 has 17 amino acids. With V trimmed by 3 bases and J by 0 bases, 6 bases remained unmatched. The chain's CDR3 is CASSPTSGALSYNEQFF. The CDR3 DNA is TGTGCCAGCTCACCGACTAGCGGTGCCCTCTCCTACAATGAGCAGTTCTTC.

Only a few counts were recorded for this clonotype. The rearrangement links TRBV7-8 to TRBJ2-1, with 9 bases fitting TRBD1. V shed 6 bases and J 5 bases; nucleotides not matched to a gene: 8. The CDR3 spans 15 residues. The germline gives CDR1 SGHVS, CDR2 FQNEAQ. As DNA, the CDR3 is TGTGCCAGCAGTCACCTGGGACAGGGTGACAATGAGCAGTTCTTC. This gives the protein CASSHLGQGDNEQFF.

In regard to this clonotype: One end of the junction fails to match germline, which may point to a read error. V and J are TRBV30 and TRBJ2-7, with 8 bases lining up with TRBD1. The CDR3 has 13 residues. Germline V lookup: CDR1 GTSNPN, CDR2 SVGIG (reference sequence). CDR3 sequence reads: CSWSVQGAYEQYF. CDR3 DNA: TGTTCCTGGAGTGTTCAGGGGGCTTACGAGCAGTACTTC.

In its sample, this clonotype was seen a few times. V is TRBV20-1 and J is TRBJ2-5; 10 nucleotides line up with TRBD1. V lost 2 bases, J lost 5 bases, and 8 bases stayed unmatched. Germline CDR1 reads DFQATT; CDR2 reads SNEGSKA (reference sequence). CDR3 size: 15 residues. This CDR3 is CSARPGQGSGETQYF. CDR3 bases: TGCAGTGCTAGACCGGGACAGGGGTCGGGGGAGACCCAGTACTTC.

The V and J genes are TRBV15 and TRBJ2-2, with D maybe TRBD2 (6 bases). V was cut by 3 bases and J by 4 bases, with 15 bases left in between. The CDR3 has 16 amino acids. Per the germline V gene, CDR1 is LNHNV and CDR2 is YYDKDF (reference sequence). The CDR3 bases are TGTGCCACCAGCAGCCTACGGCGGGGTGTCACCGGGGAGCTGTTTTTT. Its translation is CATSSLRRGVTGELFF.

The CDR3 sequence: CASSSDGSYEQYF. CDR3 DNA: TGTGCCAGCAGTTCCGACGGGTCCTACGAGCAGTACTTC. The chain is built from TRBV27 and TRBJ2-7; D call uncertain. Germline values: CDR1 MNHEY, CDR2 SMNVEV (reference sequence). The CDR3 is 13 amino acids. V dropped 4 bases and J dropped 1 base, with 8 bases sitting between them.

The chain carries TRBV20-1 and TRBJ2-1, with 11 bases fitting TRBD2. J was trimmed by 0 bases and V by 0 bases; bases with no gene match: 10. The CDR3 is 19 amino acids. From germline, CDR1 is DFQATT and CDR2 SNEGSKA (reference sequence). The CDR3 sequence is CSARDPLAGVKSSYNEQFF. CDR3 DNA: TGCAGTGCTAGAGATCCACTAGCGGGGGTCAAGAGCTCCTACAATGAGCAGTTCTTC.

The chain combines TRBV20-1 with TRBJ2-5; tentative D call: TRBD1 (6 bases). The CDR3 extends over 13 amino acids. The V gene's germline CDR1 is DFQATT and CDR2 SNEGSKA (reference sequence). Trimming removed 2 bases at V and 5 bases at J, with 12 bases between. The CDR3 DNA reads TGCAGTGCTAGAAGGGCAGGGGTGGAGACCCAGTACTTC. This encodes CSARRAGVETQYF.

This chain connects TRBV29-1 to TRBJ2-3; D not certain. The CDR3 has 8 residues. Between the trimmed V and J ends, which lost 7 bases and 5 bases, there was a span of 1 base. CDR1 and CDR2 from the germline V gene are SQVTM and ANQGSEA. In DNA form, the CDR3 reads TGCAGCGGAGATACGCAGTATTTT. The encoded protein is CSGDTQYF.

Only a few counts were recorded for this clonotype. The chain has TRBV7-8 and TRBJ2-4; unclear D gene. V gave up 5 bases and J gave up 6 bases, with 8 bases separating them. Germline-derived CDR1 and CDR2 are SGHVS and FQNEAQ. The CDR3 extends over 12 amino acids. This chain's CDR3 is CASSVGSNIQYF. The DNA of the CDR3 is TGTGCCAGCAGCGTCGGATCAAACATTCAGTACTTC.

The chain has TRBV6-5 and TRBJ2-7, with 7 bases identical to TRBD1. Per the germline V gene, CDR1 is MNHEY and CDR2 is SVGAGI. The CDR3 is made up of 14 amino acids. V dropped 5 bases and J dropped 3; count of bases not matched to a gene: 7. Written as DNA, the CDR3 is TGTGCCAGCAGTCACCGACAGGGCCGCTACGAGCAGTACTTC. Translated: CASSHRQGRYEQYF.

The V call is TRBV27, the J call TRBJ2-5; 11 nucleotides match TRBD2. Per the germline V gene, CDR1 is MNHEY and CDR2 is SMNVEV (reference sequence). The V segment lost 3 bases and the J segment 5 bases; nucleotides outside the gene matches: 8. The CDR3 covers 16 residues. This CDR3 reads CASSLGTSGSLETQYF. The CDR3 nucleotides read TGTGCCAGCAGTTTGGGTACTAGCGGGAGTTTGGAGACCCAGTACTTC.

This clonotype was seen repeatedly, ten times or more. The chain is built from TRBV18 and TRBJ2-7, with D hard to call. The CDR3 has 17 amino acids. V lost 0 bases and J lost 0, with 15 bases in between. CDR1 is KGHSH, CDR2 LQKENI, per germline. As DNA, the CDR3 is TGTGCCAGCTCACCACCCCCCTGGGATAAAAGCTCCTACGAGCAGTACTTC. Protein sequence: CASSPPPWDKSSYEQYF.

Only a few counts were recorded for this clonotype. The rearrangement joins TRBV4-1 to TRBJ2-3, with 10 bases lining up with TRBD2. J was trimmed by 0 bases and V by 4 bases; bases with no gene match: 7. The CDR3 contains 17 residues. Germline CDR1 reads MGHRA; CDR2 reads YSYEKL. Here the CDR3 reads CASSPSRTSGSTDTQYF. The CDR3 region has the DNA TGCGCCAGCAGCCCTTCCAGGACTAGCGGAAGCACAGATACGCAGTATTTT.